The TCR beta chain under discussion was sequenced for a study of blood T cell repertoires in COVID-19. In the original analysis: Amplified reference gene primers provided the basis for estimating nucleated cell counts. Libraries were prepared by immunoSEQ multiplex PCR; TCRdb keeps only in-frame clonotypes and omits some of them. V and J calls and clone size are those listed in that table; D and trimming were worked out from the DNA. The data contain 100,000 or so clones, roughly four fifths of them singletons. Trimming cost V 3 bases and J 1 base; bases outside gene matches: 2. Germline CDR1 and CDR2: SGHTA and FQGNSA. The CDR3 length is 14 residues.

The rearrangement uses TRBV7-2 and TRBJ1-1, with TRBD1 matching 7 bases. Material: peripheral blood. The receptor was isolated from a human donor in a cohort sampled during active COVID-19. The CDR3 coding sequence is TGTGCCAGCAGCTTCTGGACAGGGAACACTGAAGCTTTCTTT. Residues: CASSFWTGNTEAFF. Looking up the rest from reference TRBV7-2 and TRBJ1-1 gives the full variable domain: GAGVSQSPSNKVTEKGKDVELRCDPISGHTALYWYRQSLGQGLEFLIYFQGNSAPDKSGLPSDRFSAERTGGSVSTLTIQRTQQEDSAVYLCASSFWTGNTEAFFGQGTRLTVV.